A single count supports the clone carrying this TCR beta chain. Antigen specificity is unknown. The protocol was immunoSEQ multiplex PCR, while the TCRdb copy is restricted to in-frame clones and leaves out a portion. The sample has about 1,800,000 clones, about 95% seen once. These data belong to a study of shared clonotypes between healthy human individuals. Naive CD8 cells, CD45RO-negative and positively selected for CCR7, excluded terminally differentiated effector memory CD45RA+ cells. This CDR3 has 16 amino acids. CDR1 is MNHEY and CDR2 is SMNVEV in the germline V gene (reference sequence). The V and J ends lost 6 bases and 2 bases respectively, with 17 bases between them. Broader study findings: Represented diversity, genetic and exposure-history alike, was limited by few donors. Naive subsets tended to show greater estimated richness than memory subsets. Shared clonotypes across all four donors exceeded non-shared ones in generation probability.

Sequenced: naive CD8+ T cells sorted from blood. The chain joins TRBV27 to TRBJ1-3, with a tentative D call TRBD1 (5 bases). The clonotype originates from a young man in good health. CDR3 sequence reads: CASRKSETAAGNTIYF. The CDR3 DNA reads TGTGCCAGCAGGAAGTCCGAGACAGCAGCTGGAAACACCATATATTTT.